This TCR beta chain was captured in a study of long-term antiretroviral therapy in people with HIV. Overall study: Samples collected earliest predate the 2015 immediate-ART recommendation by about a decade.

This CDR3 has 13 residues. CDR1 is SEHNR and CDR2 is FQNEAQ in the germline V gene (reference sequence). The ends were cut back, 3 bases at V and 12 bases at J, with 18 bases in the middle. General study findings and limits: Blood dates from the mid-2000s to the late 2010s, possibly under older ART regimens. Post-ART, diversity grew, though it stayed under transplant donor control levels.

About this clone: Antigen unknown.

At least two post-ART and at least one pre-ART PBMC sample were available for each donor. Version v3.0 of the immunoSEQ assay was performed at survey level. Sequencing used immunoSEQ multiplex PCR; TCRdb keeps in-frame clones, though not all of them. The sample shows fewer than 20,000 clones, about 88% of them seen only once. The sample here was unsorted PBMCs, taken 0.1 years after starting antiretroviral therapy. The TCR originated in a young man with HIV. This chain connects TRBV7-9 to TRBJ2-7; maybe TRBD2 (6 bases). The CDR3: CASSLGTRRDLYF. The CDR3 nucleotides read TGTGCCAGCAGCTTGGGGACGAGGAGGGACTTGTACTTC.